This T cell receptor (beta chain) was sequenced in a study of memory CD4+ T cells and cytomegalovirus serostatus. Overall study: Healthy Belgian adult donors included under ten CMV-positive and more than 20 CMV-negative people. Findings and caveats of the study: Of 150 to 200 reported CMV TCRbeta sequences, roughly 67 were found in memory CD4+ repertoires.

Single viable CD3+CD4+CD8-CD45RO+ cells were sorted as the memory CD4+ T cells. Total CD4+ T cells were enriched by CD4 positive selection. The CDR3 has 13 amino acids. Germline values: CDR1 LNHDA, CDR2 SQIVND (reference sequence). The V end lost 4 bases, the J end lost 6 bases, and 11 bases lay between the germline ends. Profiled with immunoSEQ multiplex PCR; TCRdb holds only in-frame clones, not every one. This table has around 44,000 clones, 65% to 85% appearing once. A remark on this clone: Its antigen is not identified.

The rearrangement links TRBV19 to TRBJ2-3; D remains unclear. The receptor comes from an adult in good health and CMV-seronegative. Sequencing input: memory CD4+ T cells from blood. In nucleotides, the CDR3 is TGTGCCAGTAGTACACCTCAGTCGGATACGCAGTATTTT. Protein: CASSTPQSDTQYF.